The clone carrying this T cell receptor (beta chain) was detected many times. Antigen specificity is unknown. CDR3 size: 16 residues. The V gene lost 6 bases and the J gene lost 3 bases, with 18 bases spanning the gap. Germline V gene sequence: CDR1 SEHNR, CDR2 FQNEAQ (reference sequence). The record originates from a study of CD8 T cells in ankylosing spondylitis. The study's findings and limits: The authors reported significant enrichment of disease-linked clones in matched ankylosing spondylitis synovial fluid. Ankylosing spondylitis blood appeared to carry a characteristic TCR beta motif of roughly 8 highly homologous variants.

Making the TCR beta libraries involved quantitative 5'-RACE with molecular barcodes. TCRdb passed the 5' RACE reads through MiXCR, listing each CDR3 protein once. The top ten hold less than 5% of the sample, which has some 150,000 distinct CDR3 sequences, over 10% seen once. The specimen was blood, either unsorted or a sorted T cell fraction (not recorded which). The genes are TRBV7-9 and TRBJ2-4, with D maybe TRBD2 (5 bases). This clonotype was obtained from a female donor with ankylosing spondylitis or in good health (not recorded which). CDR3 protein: CASSYPEGRDKNIQYF. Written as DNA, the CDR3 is TGTGCCAGCAGTTACCCCGAGGGAAGGGACAAAAACATTCAGTACTTC.